A selection of T cell receptor beta chains follows, all from one sample in a study of cytomegalovirus exposure and HLA in healthy donors. Clones were read by immunoSEQ multiplex PCR, and TCRdb kept only the in-frame ones, dropping some. This table holds about 140,000 clones, roughly four fifths found once. What was sequenced was PBMCs. These receptors originate from a woman aged 55-70 years in good health and CMV-seropositive. Each CDR3 is given with its conserved first and last residue. D genes are given only for firm matches. Clone sizes are given selectively: once, few, many, or a class where the clone is expanded.

CDR3 length	V gene	J gene	D gene	clone size	CDR3 DNA	CDR3 protein
13	TRBV19	TRBJ1-1	NA	NA	TGTGCCAGTACTAACGGGTTGAACACTGAAGCTTTCTTT	CASTNGLNTEAFF
13	TRBV5-4	TRBJ2-7	TRBD1	NA	TGTGCCAGCAGTCCGGACAGGGTCGACGAGCAGTACTTC	CASSPDRVDEQYF
15	TRBV4-1	TRBJ2-1	NA	NA	TGCGCCAGCAGCCATCTGGGGGCTGCCTACAATGAGCAGTTCTTC	CASSHLGAAYNEQFF
14	TRBV25-1	TRBJ2-7	NA	NA	TGTGCCAGCAGTGGGACAGTTCCTACCTACGAGCAGTACTTC	CASSGTVPTYEQYF
16	TRBV9	TRBJ2-5	NA	NA	TGTGCCAGCAGCCCCTCACAGGGAGTTTCGTCAGAGACCCAGTACTTC	CASSPSQGVSSETQYF
15	TRBV6-5	TRBJ2-3	NA	NA	TGTGCCAGCAGTTACTCGATCCGAGGCACAGATACGCAGTATTTT	CASSYSIRGTDTQYF
15	TRBV19	TRBJ1-5	TRBD1	NA	TGTGCCAGTAGACCACAGGGGAGAGGGAATCAGCCCCAGCATTTT	CASRPQGRGNQPQHF
16	TRBV19	TRBJ1-5	TRBD1	NA	TGTGCCAGTAGTACCCGACAGGGTCAAGGGAATCAGCCCCAGCATTTT	CASSTRQGQGNQPQHF
15	TRBV6-1	TRBJ2-5	NA	once	TGTGCCAGCCTAGATGGACTAACTTTACGAGAGACCCAGTACTTC	CASLDGLTLRETQYF
16	TRBV5-1	TRBJ2-6	NA	NA	TGCGCCAGCAGCTTAAGTAGAGACTCTGGGGCCAACGTCCTGACTTTC	CASSLSRDSGANVLTF
14	TRBV9	TRBJ2-1	NA	few	TGTGCCAGCAGCGTAGATCGGGGAGCCGATGAGCAGTTCTTC	CASSVDRGADEQFF
18	TRBV2	TRBJ1-1	TRBD1	once	TGTGCCAGCAGTGATGGGGGGGGGCGGACAGGGCCGAACACTGAAGCTTTCTTT	CASSDGGGRTGPNTEAFF
15	TRBV10-3	TRBJ2-1	TRBD2	NA	TGTGCCATCTCGGGGCAAGTTAGCGGGAGACTTGAGCAGTTCTTC	CAISGQVSGRLEQFF
15	TRBV7-9	TRBJ1-2	NA	NA	TGTGCCAGCAGCTCCGCCCGGGACAATGCGATCGGCTACACCTTC	CASSSARDNAIGYTF
15	TRBV15	TRBJ1-4	TRBD1	NA	TGTGCCACCAGCAGAGGACAGGGGGCTAAGGAAAAACTGTTTTTT	CATSRGQGAKEKLFF
15	TRBV7-2	TRBJ2-3	NA	NA	TGTGCCAGCGGACAAAGGGGTCTCTCCACAGATACGCAGTATTTT	CASGQRGLSTDTQYF
12	TRBV21-1	TRBJ1-5	NA	NA	TGTGCCCCTCCCGGGTGCAATCAGCCCCAGCATTTT	CAPPGCNQPQHF
14	TRBV27	TRBJ1-1	NA	once	TGTGCCAGCAGTTCCATTACAGGGATTAGTGAAGCTTTCTTT	CASSSITGISEAFF
11	TRBV6-5	TRBJ2-1	NA	NA	TGTGCCAGCATACACGGGGATGAGCAGTTCTTC	CASIHGDEQFF
12	TRBV18	TRBJ2-7	NA	NA	TGTGCCAGCTGCGACTTAAAGGGGGAGCAGTACTTC	CASCDLKGEQYF
15	TRBV19	TRBJ1-1	TRBD1	once	TGTGCCAGTAGCGAGACAGGGATTGCGAGCACTGAAGCTTTCTTT	CASSETGIASTEAFF
13	TRBV28	TRBJ2-7	NA	NA	TGTGCCAGCAGCGATCGGGTCTCCTACGAGCAGTACTTC	CASSDRVSYEQYF
19	TRBV4-3	TRBJ2-6	NA	NA	TGCGCCAGCAGGAGAGGAGGGGGGGCTCTTGAGTATGGGGCCAACGTCCTGACTTTC	CASRRGGGALEYGANVLTF
16	TRBV30	TRBJ2-7	NA	NA	TGTGCCTGGAGATCCTCCCGCCGGGACAAAATCTACGAGCAGTACTTC	CAWRSSRRDKIYEQYF
14	TRBV16	TRBJ2-7	NA	NA	TGTGCCAGCAGCCCAGGGGAGAGGACCTACGAGCAGTACTTC	CASSPGERTYEQYF
14	TRBV27	TRBJ1-5	NA	NA	TGTGCCAGCAGTTTAGGGGCAGGGCTCCAGCCCCAGCATTTT	CASSLGAGLQPQHF
15	TRBV19	TRBJ1-2	NA	NA	TGTGCCAGTACATCGTACGGGTTGGATAACTATGGCTACACCTTC	CASTSYGLDNYGYTF
13	TRBV21-1	TRBJ1-1	NA	NA	TGTGCCAGCAGCAAAATGGGGGGCACTGAAGCTTTCTTT	CASSKMGGTEAFF
14	TRBV11-2	TRBJ2-5	TRBD1	NA	TGTGCCAGCAGGACAGGGACGCCCCAAGAGACCCAGTACTTC	CASRTGTPQETQYF
14	TRBV19	TRBJ2-7	NA	NA	TGTGCCAGTAGCGCAGGGATTTACTCCTACGAGCAGTACTTC	CASSAGIYSYEQYF
14	TRBV30	TRBJ2-7	NA	NA	TGTGCCTGGACCCGCGGCGGGTCCGCCGACGAGCAGTACTTC	CAWTRGGSADEQYF
16	TRBV7-6	TRBJ2-3	TRBD2	NA	TGTGCCAGCAGCTTAGAATCACTAGCGGGCACAGATACGCAGTATTTT	CASSLESLAGTDTQYF
15	TRBV4-2	TRBJ1-1	NA	NA	TGTGCCAGCAGCCAAGATCGGGGGGCGAACACTGAAGCTTTCTTT	CASSQDRGANTEAFF
15	TRBV7-6	TRBJ2-5	NA	NA	TGTGCCAGCAGCTTCCAACAGGGGGGGCGAGAGACCCAGTACTTC	CASSFQQGGRETQYF
12	TRBV28	TRBJ1-2	NA	NA	TGTGCCAGCAGTTTATTAGACTATGGCTACACCTTC	CASSLLDYGYTF
14	TRBV27	TRBJ1-1	NA	once	TGTGCCAGCAGCCCGGGATTAAGGGCTACTGAAGCTTTCTTT	CASSPGLRATEAFF
20	TRBV28	TRBJ2-6	TRBD2	NA	TGTGCCAGCAGCTACTACCCGGGGACTAGCGGGAGGCCTGGGGCCAACGTCCTGACTTTC	CASSYYPGTSGRPGANVLTF
14	TRBV27	TRBJ1-4	NA	NA	TGTGCCAGCAGTCGGTTTCCAACTAATGAAAAACTGTTTTTT	CASSRFPTNEKLFF
17	TRBV14	TRBJ2-3	TRBD2	NA	TGTGCCAGCAGCCAAGATGCAGCGGGAACGACGACAGATACGCAGTATTTT	CASSQDAAGTTTDTQYF
13	TRBV27	TRBJ1-2	NA	NA	TGTGCCAGCAGTTCGACAGGAGTCTATGGCTACACCTTC	CASSSTGVYGYTF
13	TRBV11-2	TRBJ2-1	NA	NA	TGTGCCAGCAGCTTAGGACAATTGGATGAGCAGTTCTTC	CASSLGQLDEQFF
15	TRBV30	TRBJ2-3	TRBD1	NA	TGTGCCTGGACCCCCGGGACAGTGGGCACAGATACGCAGTATTTT	CAWTPGTVGTDTQYF
14	TRBV18	TRBJ1-4	NA	NA	TGTGCCAGCTCACCCCGGCAGGGGTACGTGAAACTGTTTTTT	CASSPRQGYVKLFF
13	TRBV4-1	TRBJ2-7	TRBD2	NA	TGCGCCAGCAGCCCGGGACTAAACAACGAGCAGTACTTC	CASSPGLNNEQYF
15	TRBV30	TRBJ2-7	TRBD2	NA	TGTGCCTGGAGGACTAGCGGTCTCCCAGCCTACGAGCAGTACTTC	CAWRTSGLPAYEQYF
15	TRBV6-1	TRBJ1-5	TRBD1	NA	TGTGCCAGCAGTGGACAGGGGGCTCTGAATCAGCCCCAGCATTTT	CASSGQGALNQPQHF
14	TRBV6-1	TRBJ2-7	NA	NA	TGTGCCAGCATCAGCGCTTTGAGCTCCTACGAGCAGTACTTC	CASISALSSYEQYF
14	TRBV5-1	TRBJ1-2	NA	NA	TGCGCCAGCAGCTTGGCCGGGACTGGGGGTGGCTACACCTTC	CASSLAGTGGGYTF
16	TRBV5-6	TRBJ2-7	NA	once	TGTGCCAGCAGCGGATCCGGGACATTCACCACCTACGAGCAGTACTTC	CASSGSGTFTTYEQYF
12	TRBV19	TRBJ2-7	NA	few	TGTGCCAGTTCACTCCGGGGGTACGAGCAGTACTTC	CASSLRGYEQYF
15	TRBV5-8	TRBJ2-1	NA	few	TGTGCCAGCAGCAATAGCGGAGAGCCCTACAATGAGCAGTTCTTC	CASSNSGEPYNEQFF
15	TRBV27	TRBJ1-1	TRBD1	once	TGTGCCAGCAGTTACATACAGGGGCGGGACACTGAAGCTTTCTTT	CASSYIQGRDTEAFF